Listed below are T cell receptor beta chains from one sample, sequenced in a study of cytomegalovirus exposure and HLA in healthy donors. TCRdb's table, derived via immunoSEQ multiplex PCR, lists solely in-frame clones and lacks some. Of 100,000 to 150,000 clones in the sample, about 68% were seen once. Sequenced material: PBMCs. These receptors were collected from a man aged 35 to 55 in good health and CMV-seropositive. The CDR3 runs from the conserved cysteine through the conserved F or W. The D gene is left open where the match is weak. Clone size is shown for a subset of rows, as once, few, many or a class of expanded clone.

abundance	v_gene	j_gene	d_gene	CDR3aa	CDR3nt
-	TRBV15	TRBJ2-7	-	CATSPLDGPQGEQYF	TGTGCCACCAGCCCCCTGGACGGACCGCAGGGCGAGCAGTACTTC
-	TRBV25-1	TRBJ1-2	TRBD1	CASRDRGRLNGYTF	TGTGCCAGCAGGGACAGGGGGCGCTTAAATGGCTACACCTTC
few	TRBV5-1	TRBJ2-7	-	CASSRIGVGEQYF	TGCGCCAGCAGCCGAATAGGGGTTGGCGAGCAGTACTTC
few	TRBV10-3	TRBJ1-2	TRBD1	CAIRRDRGGNYGYTF	TGTGCCATCAGAAGGGACAGGGGAGGTAACTATGGCTACACCTTC
-	TRBV29-1	TRBJ1-3	TRBD1	CSAIDRVSGNTIYF	TGCAGCGCAATTGACAGGGTCTCTGGAAACACCATATATTTT
-	TRBV7-6	TRBJ2-5	TRBD2	CASSSLAGGAETQYF	TGTGCCAGCAGCTCGCTAGCGGGAGGTGCAGAGACCCAGTACTTC
-	TRBV27	TRBJ2-5	-	CASSPDLGETQYF	TGTGCCAGCAGTCCGGACTTGGGGGAGACCCAGTACTTC
few	TRBV5-1	TRBJ2-1	TRBD2	CASRRWEGGHNEQFF	TGCGCCAGCAGACGATGGGAGGGCGGCCACAATGAGCAGTTCTTC
-	TRBV9	TRBJ2-3	TRBD2	CASSVETSGGVDTQYF	TGTGCCAGCAGCGTAGAAACTAGCGGGGGAGTAGATACGCAGTATTTT
few	TRBV7-2	TRBJ2-2	-	CASSPTNTGELFF	TGTGCCAGCAGCCCGACAAACACCGGGGAGCTGTTTTTT
-	TRBV7-2	TRBJ2-7	TRBD1	CASSRQGLDVHEQYF	TGTGCCAGCAGCAGACAGGGTCTAGACGTCCACGAGCAGTACTTC
-	TRBV27	TRBJ2-1	TRBD1	CASSLAAGGQYNEQFF	TGTGCCAGCAGTTTAGCGGCAGGGGGCCAATACAATGAGCAGTTCTTC
-	TRBV27	TRBJ1-5	TRBD1	CASSLKPKGAGQPQHF	TGTGCCAGCAGTTTAAAGCCGAAGGGGGCCGGGCAGCCCCAGCATTTT
-	TRBV5-6	TRBJ2-2	-	CASSLAIDGELFF	TGTGCCAGCAGCTTAGCCATCGACGGGGAGCTGTTTTTT
-	TRBV4-2	TRBJ2-7	-	CASSQTSRGVSEQYF	TGTGCCAGCAGCCAGACTAGTAGAGGGGTCAGCGAGCAGTACTTC
-	TRBV7-9	TRBJ2-1	-	CASSLEGGVGYNEQFF	TGTGCCAGCAGCTTAGAAGGCGGGGTGGGGTACAATGAGCAGTTCTTC
-	TRBV5-6	TRBJ1-2	TRBD1	CASKWGQGWSNYGYTF	TGTGCCAGCAAATGGGGACAGGGGTGGTCTAACTATGGCTACACCTTC
few	TRBV9	TRBJ1-4	TRBD1	CASSEGTGRTNEKLFF	TGTGCCAGCAGCGAAGGGACAGGCAGAACTAATGAAAAACTGTTTTTT
-	TRBV4-1	TRBJ2-7	-	CASSQGNSGFYEQYF	TGCGCCAGCAGCCAGGGAAATAGCGGTTTCTACGAGCAGTACTTC
-	TRBV4-1	TRBJ2-2	-	CASSLEQGTGELFF	TGCGCCAGCAGCCTAGAACAGGGAACCGGGGAGCTGTTTTTT
-	TRBV5-1	TRBJ2-5	TRBD1	CASSPQGAKETQYF	TGCGCCAGCAGCCCGCAGGGGGCGAAGGAGACCCAGTACTTC
few	TRBV7-2	TRBJ1-5	TRBD1	CASSQTGGGNQPQHF	TGTGCCAGCAGCCAGACAGGGGGCGGCAATCAGCCCCAGCATTTT
-	TRBV6-1	TRBJ1-1	-	CASRPGGGGTEAFF	TGTGCCAGCAGACCGGGGGGGGGAGGGACTGAAGCTTTCTTT
-	TRBV30	TRBJ1-3	TRBD1	CAWSQRGRISGNTIYF	TGTGCCTGGAGCCAAAGGGGGCGAATCTCTGGAAACACCATATATTTT
-	TRBV29-1	TRBJ1-1	TRBD1	CSVDPLGQGEAFF	TGCAGCGTTGACCCACTTGGACAGGGTGAAGCTTTCTTT
-	TRBV29-1	TRBJ1-3	-	CSVEGSPGDRNTIYF	TGCAGCGTTGAAGGATCCCCGGGGGACCGAAACACCATATATTTT
few	TRBV2	TRBJ2-5	TRBD2	CASSEGVASGGSETQYF	TGTGCCAGCAGTGAAGGAGTGGCTAGCGGGGGGAGTGAGACCCAGTACTTC
-	TRBV28	TRBJ1-5	-	CASSFGRQPQHF	TGTGCCAGCAGTTTTGGTAGACAGCCCCAGCATTTT
-	TRBV29-1	TRBJ2-6	TRBD1	CSVELLQGAIAGANVLTF	TGCAGCGTTGAATTGTTACAGGGGGCAATAGCTGGGGCCAACGTCCTGACTTTC
-	TRBV11-3	TRBJ1-1	-	CANETDEAFF	TGTGCCAACGAGACAGACGAAGCTTTCTTT
-	TRBV6-1	TRBJ2-3	TRBD2	CASSEASSGVDTQYF	TGTGCCAGCAGTGAAGCTTCTAGCGGGGTGGATACGCAGTATTTT
-	TRBV15	TRBJ2-7	TRBD1	CATSRDVAGGKGGWGYEQYF	TGTGCCACCAGCAGAGATGTGGCAGGGGGCAAGGGGGGATGGGGTTACGAGCAGTACTTC
-	TRBV5-1	TRBJ1-2	-	CASSLDRATGKYGYTF	TGCGCCAGCAGCTTGGACAGGGCTACCGGGAAATATGGCTACACCTTC
-	TRBV6-5	TRBJ2-7	-	CASSQQGSVYEQYF	TGTGCCAGCAGCCAACAGGGATCAGTCTACGAGCAGTACTTC
-	TRBV4-1	TRBJ2-3	TRBD1	CASSQDTGTGFTDTQYF	TGCGCCAGCAGCCAAGACACCGGGACAGGGTTCACAGATACGCAGTATTTT
-	TRBV5-6	TRBJ2-7	-	CASSPSRFSYEQYF	TGTGCCAGCAGCCCTAGTAGGTTTTCCTACGAGCAGTACTTC
-	TRBV29-1	TRBJ2-1	TRBD1	CSVPEPGQGMLDEQFF	TGCAGCGTTCCGGAGCCGGGACAGGGGATGTTGGATGAGCAGTTCTTC
-	TRBV11-2	TRBJ2-2	TRBD2	CASSLGTSGSFTGELFF	TGTGCCAGCAGCCTCGGGACTAGCGGGAGTTTCACCGGGGAGCTGTTTTTT
-	TRBV5-6	TRBJ2-3	TRBD2	CASSLGGGTQYF	TGTGCCAGCAGCTTGGGGGGGGGTACGCAGTATTTT
-	TRBV30	TRBJ2-1	TRBD2	CAWGNALAGEQFF	TGTGCCTGGGGTAACGCGCTAGCGGGCGAGCAGTTCTTC
few	TRBV13	TRBJ1-3	-	CASSSRVGFGNTIYF	TGTGCCAGCAGCTCGAGGGTTGGATTTGGAAACACCATATATTTT
-	TRBV9	TRBJ1-2	-	CASSVGGGGREGYTF	TGTGCCAGCAGCGTAGGAGGGGGGGGGCGCGAGGGCTACACCTTC
-	TRBV30	TRBJ2-2	TRBD2	CAWSQRREKTSGELFF	TGTGCCTGGAGCCAAAGGCGGGAGAAGACCAGCGGGGAGCTGTTTTTT
once	TRBV18	TRBJ2-7	TRBD2	CASSPFLAVTPNYEQYF	TGTGCCAGCTCACCCTTTCTAGCGGTCACCCCTAATTACGAGCAGTACTTC
once	TRBV7-9	TRBJ2-5	TRBD2	CASSLLAGGQETQYF	TGTGCCAGCAGCCTTTTAGCGGGGGGACAAGAGACCCAGTACTTC
-	TRBV30	TRBJ1-1	TRBD1	CAWRGQVGYPEAFF	TGTGCCTGGAGAGGACAGGTTGGTTATCCTGAAGCTTTCTTT
-	TRBV7-2	TRBJ1-2	-	CASSSSGVGGYTF	TGTGCCAGCAGCTCCTCAGGGGTAGGAGGCTACACCTTC
-	TRBV7-2	TRBJ2-7	-	CASSFRDTSYEQYF	TGTGCCAGCAGCTTCCGGGACACCTCCTACGAGCAGTACTTC
-	TRBV30	TRBJ2-7	TRBD1	CACAGQGLPYEQYF	TGTGCCTGCGCGGGACAGGGCCTCCCCTACGAGCAGTACTTC
-	TRBV11-3	TRBJ2-1	-	CASSLGSRYNEQFF	TGTGCCAGCAGCTTAGGATCTAGGTACAATGAGCAGTTCTTC
few	TRBV2	TRBJ1-5	TRBD1	CASTRDRQPQHF	TGTGCCAGCACCCGGGACAGACAGCCCCAGCATTTT
-	TRBV9	TRBJ1-3	-	CASSVSGVGNTIYF	TGTGCCAGCAGCGTATCCGGGGTCGGAAACACCATATATTTT
few	TRBV4-2	TRBJ1-2	TRBD1	CASSLQGEGYTF	TGTGCCAGCAGCCTTCAGGGGGAGGGCTACACCTTC
-	TRBV7-2	TRBJ2-1	TRBD2	CASSFQTSADNEQFF	TGTGCCAGCAGCTTTCAGACTAGCGCCGACAATGAGCAGTTCTTC
-	TRBV6-5	TRBJ1-2	-	CASSYRHRVRTYGYTF	TGTGCCAGCAGTTACCGCCACAGGGTGAGGACTTATGGCTACACCTTC
-	TRBV23-1	TRBJ2-3	TRBD2	CASSQKGLTLAGADENTDTQYF	TGCGCCAGCAGTCAAAAAGGACTAACCCTAGCGGGAGCCGACGAAAACACAGATACGCAGTATTTT
-	TRBV5-1	TRBJ2-1	-	CASSLGQNYNEQFF	TGCGCCAGCAGCTTGGGGCAGAATTACAATGAGCAGTTCTTC